This T cell receptor beta chain came from a study of cytotoxic CD8 clonotypes in ibrutinib-treated CLL. With 2 bases removed from V and 2 bases from J, the gap between germline ends came to 12 bases. CDR3 size: 15 residues. The germline CDR1 and CDR2 sequences are KGHSH and LQKENI. Sequencing was performed with immunoSEQ multiplex PCR; in TCRdb, only in-frame clones are kept and a portion is missing. The sample carries more than 75,000 clones, 75% to 80% recorded once. The sequencing here drew on PBMCs, taken after 24 months of ibrutinib treatment. The receptor was isolated from a human donor with chronic lymphocytic leukemia. This sequence joins TRBV18 and TRBJ1-1; D possibly corresponds to TRBD1 (5 bases). Written as DNA, the CDR3 is TGTGCCAGCTCACCAGGGGCACCAGGCAACACTGAAGCTTTCTTT. It codes for CASSPGAPGNTEAFF. Using reference TRBV18 and TRBJ1-1 for the parts outside the CDR3, the full variable domain is NAGVMQNPRHLVRRRGQEARLRCSPMKGHSHVYWYRQLPEEGLKFMVYLQKENIIDESGMPKERFSAEFPKEGPSILRIQQVVRGDSAAYFCASSPGAPGNTEAFFGQGTRLTVV.